These 2 T cell receptor beta chains were all obtained from the same sample, sequenced in a study of sequential checkpoint blockade in melanoma. Sample treatment: randomized to nivolumab then ipilimumab (arm A) or the reverse (arm B). The protocol was immunoSEQ multiplex PCR, while the TCRdb copy is restricted to in-frame clones and leaves out a portion. This table holds 32,000 or so clones, roughly 85% found once. Source: CD8+ T cells sorted from blood (inferred from file names), taken from a patient given nivolumab and ipilimumab in sequence. Receptors were obtained from a human donor with melanoma.

The chain uses TRBV15 and TRBJ2-3; 7 bases match TRBD2. The CDR3 loop spans 16 amino acids. V shed 6 bases and J 0 bases; nucleotides not matched to a gene: 9. Germline CDR1 and CDR2: LNHNV and YYDKDF (reference sequence). CDR3 nucleotides: TGTGCCACCAGTTTTAGGGCTAGCGGTAGCACAGATACGCAGTATTTT. This sequence encodes CATSFRASGSTDTQYF.

The V and J genes are TRBV5-6 and TRBJ1-1; the D is unclear. CDR1 SGHDT and CDR2 YYEEEE come from the germline V gene. The V end lost 4 bases, the J end lost 3 bases, and 7 bases lay between the germline ends. The CDR3 runs 12 residues. The CDR3 reads CASSAQDTEAFF. The CDR3 DNA sequence: TGTGCCAGCAGCGCTCAGGACACTGAAGCTTTCTTT.